The rows below give T cell receptor beta chains drawn from one sample of a study of blood T cell repertoires in COVID-19. Clones were read by immunoSEQ multiplex PCR, and TCRdb kept only the in-frame ones, dropping some. The table shows hundreds of thousands of clones, with around 85% occurring only once. The sample was peripheral blood. The origin of the receptors is a woman in her thirties or forties with active or convalescent COVID-19. The CDR3 runs from the conserved cysteine through the conserved F or W. The D gene is left open where the match is weak. Clone size appears in some rows only: once, few, many, or a class for an expanded clone.

>TRBV6-5|-|-|TRBJ2-3
TGTGCCAGCAGTTCAGTAGCGGCTAGCACAGATACGCAGTATTTT
CASSSVAASTDTQYF
>TRBV6-1|TRBD1|-|TRBJ1-6
TGTGCCAGCAGTGGGGACAGGGAGGGAGTGAGCTCCTATAATTCACCCCTCCACTTT
CASSGDREGVSSYNSPLHF
>TRBV15|TRBD2|-|TRBJ2-2
TGTGCCACCAGCAGGCGAGGCGGGGGGACCACCGGGGAGCTGTTTTTT
CATSRRGGGTTGELFF
>TRBV28|-|-|TRBJ1-5
TGTGCCAGCAGTACCAGGGTGACCGGCAATCAGCCCCAGCATTTT
CASSTRVTGNQPQHF
>TRBV5-6|-|few|TRBJ1-3
TGTGCCAGCAGTTTGTACAGCTCTGGAAACACCATATATTTT
CASSLYSSGNTIYF
>TRBV4-1|TRBD2|-|TRBJ2-1
TGCGCCAGCAGCCAACAGCGGGGTTCGAGCTCCTACAATGAGCAGTTCTTC
CASSQQRGSSSYNEQFF
>TRBV14|TRBD1|few|TRBJ2-4
TGTGCCAGCAGCCAACTAAATTACAGGGGTGGGCTAAACATTCAGTACTTC
CASSQLNYRGGLNIQYF
>TRBV6-1|TRBD1|-|TRBJ2-3
TGTGCCAGCAGTGAAGGACAGGGGGCTACAGATACGCAGTATTTT
CASSEGQGATDTQYF
>TRBV19|-|-|TRBJ2-3
TGTGCCAGTAGTATTTCGCAGGTAGGAGATACGCAGTATTTT
CASSISQVGDTQYF
>TRBV19|TRBD1|once|TRBJ1-1
TGTGCCAGCAGAACAGGGGCAGGAGCTTTCTTT
CASRTGAGAFF
>TRBV19|TRBD2|many|TRBJ2-7
TGTGCCAGTAGCCGGACTAGCGCCTACGAGCAGTACTTC
CASSRTSAYEQYF
>TRBV10-3|-|-|TRBJ2-7
TGTGCCATCAGTGAGAGGAGGGGGCTCCCACTGACCGAGCAGTACTTC
CAISERRGLPLTEQYF
>TRBV11-1|-|-|TRBJ2-4
TGTGCCAGCAGCTTAGGAGTAGCCAAAAACATTCAGTACTTC
CASSLGVAKNIQYF
>TRBV5-4|-|-|TRBJ1-2
TGTGCCAGCAGCTTGTCCCGAAATCCAGCTAACTATGGCTACACCTTC
CASSLSRNPANYGYTF
>TRBV28|-|-|TRBJ1-5
TGTGCCAGCAGTTCCGGAGGAGGGAATCAGCCCCAGCATTTT
CASSSGGGNQPQHF
>TRBV7-9|-|once|TRBJ2-5
TGTGCCAGCAGCCTTCCGTCTGGAGGCCTCCAAGAGACCCAGTACTTC
CASSLPSGGLQETQYF
>TRBV5-6|-|-|TRBJ1-5
TGTGCCAGCAGCTTGGCGAAGGGGTTTAATCAGCCCCAGCATTTT
CASSLAKGFNQPQHF
>TRBV7-2|TRBD1|-|TRBJ1-4
TGTGCCAGCAGCTTACTCAGGGGGCTTGGTAATGAAAAACTGTTTTTT
CASSLLRGLGNEKLFF
>TRBV27|TRBD1|-|TRBJ2-6
TGTGCCAGCAGTCGGGACAGCCTTGTGGGGGCCAACGTCCTGACTTTC
CASSRDSLVGANVLTF
>TRBV9|TRBD2|once|TRBJ2-5
TGTGCCAGCAGCGTAGTAGCGGGGGGGCCGGCAGAGACCCAGTACTTC
CASSVVAGGPAETQYF
>TRBV28|-|-|TRBJ1-2
TGTGCCAGTACACGAATGCAGGATTCTAACTATGGCTACACCTTC
CASTRMQDSNYGYTF
>TRBV27|-|-|TRBJ1-4
TGTGCCAGCAGTTTTTGGCCTAATGAAAAACTGTTTTTT
CASSFWPNEKLFF
>TRBV7-9|-|-|TRBJ2-1
TGTGCCAGCAGCTTAGTCCAGAACAATGAGCAGTTCTTC
CASSLVQNNEQFF
>TRBV10-3|TRBD1|-|TRBJ1-3
TGTGCCATCCTGACAGGGGAAGCGGGAAACACCATATATTTT
CAILTGEAGNTIYF
>TRBV25-1|-|few|TRBJ1-1
TGTGCCAGCAGTCGAGGGGGTTACACTGAAGCTTTCTTT
CASSRGGYTEAFF
>TRBV6-5|TRBD2|-|TRBJ2-3
TGTGCCAGCAGTCCCCTCGGGGGGGAGACAGATACGCAGTATTTT
CASSPLGGETDTQYF
>TRBV14|TRBD1|-|TRBJ2-3
TGTGCCAGCAGAAGGACAGGGTCCACAGATACGCAGTATTTT
CASRRTGSTDTQYF
>TRBV2|-|-|TRBJ1-5
TGTGCCAGCAGTGTTGGACAGAGCAATCAGCCCCAGCATTTT
CASSVGQSNQPQHF
>TRBV25-1|-|-|TRBJ1-4
TGTGCCAGCAGTGAGAGGACAGTCTCTGAAAAACTGTTTTTT
CASSERTVSEKLFF
>TRBV5-5|TRBD2|-|TRBJ2-2
TGTGCCAGCAGCCAGGGACTAGCAGAGGCCGGGGAGCTGTTTTTT
CASSQGLAEAGELFF
>TRBV10-3|-|-|TRBJ1-2
TGTGCCATCAGTGAGCCCCCAGGGGCAGACTTTTATGGCTACACCTTC
CAISEPPGADFYGYTF